The rows below give T cell receptor beta chains drawn from one sample of a study of spatial heterogeneity in lung cancer. MiXCR, run by TCRdb on the 5' RACE reads, gives a single entry per CDR3 protein. The sample has 5,500 to 8,000 distinct CDR3 sequences, about an eighth seen once. The specimen comprised lung tumor tissue, sampled at surgery. These receptors all come from a male donor with early-stage non-small cell lung cancer. The CDR3 runs from the conserved cysteine through the conserved F or W. D genes are given only for firm matches. Only some rows state a clone size, as once, few, many or a class for expanded clones.

>-|-|14|TRBJ1-1|TRBV28
CASSPPLLNTEAFF
TGTGCCAGCAGTCCACCCCTACTGAACACTGAAGCTTTCTTT
>many|-|12|TRBJ2-1|TRBV5-1
CASSLGGNEQFF
TGCGCCAGCAGCTTGGGGGGAAATGAGCAGTTCTTC
>many|-|15|TRBJ1-5|TRBV6-6
CASSYSRGRNQPQHF
TGTGCCAGCAGTTACTCGAGAGGGCGCAATCAGCCCCAGCATTTT
>many|-|12|TRBJ1-2|TRBV7-9
CASSLDRAGYTF
TGTGCCAGCAGCTTAGACAGGGCAGGCTACACCTTC
>-|-|13|TRBJ2-5|TRBV29-1
CSVEREAGETQYF
TGCAGCGTTGAAAGGGAGGCGGGAGAGACCCAGTACTTC
>many|-|14|TRBJ1-1|TRBV5-1
CASSSTGSDTEAFF
TGCGCCAGCAGCTCGACAGGATCGGACACTGAAGCTTTCTTT
>-|-|14|TRBJ1-1|TRBV5-1
CASSFTRRDTEAFF
TGCGCCAGCAGCTTTACTCGGAGGGACACTGAAGCTTTCTTT
>large|-|13|TRBJ1-5|TRBV20-1
CSASTGSNQPQHF
TGCAGTGCTAGTACAGGGAGCAATCAGCCCCAGCATTTT
>many|-|13|TRBJ2-3|TRBV12-3/TRBV12-4
CASSLLRRDTQYF
TGTGCCAGCAGTTTGTTAAGGAGGGATACGCAGTATTTT
>many|TRBD1|15|TRBJ1-5|TRBV27
CASRNDRGIIQPQHF
TGTGCCAGCAGGAACGACAGGGGGATTATTCAGCCCCAGCATTTT
>many|TRBD1|15|TRBJ1-2|TRBV19
CASSPQGAGIYGYTF
TGTGCCAGTAGCCCCCAGGGGGCAGGGATTTATGGCTACACCTTC
>-|-|14|TRBJ2-5|TRBV15
CATSREGVLGTQYF
TGTGCCACCAGCAGAGAAGGGGTGTTAGGGACCCAGTACTTC
>-|-|14|TRBJ1-5|TRBV13
CASSLGLTNQPQHF
TGTGCCAGCAGCTTAGGGCTGACAAATCAGCCCCAGCATTTT
>-|TRBD1|15|TRBJ2-3|TRBV6-5
CASRLDRASTDTQYF
TGTGCCAGCAGACTAGACAGGGCATCAACAGATACGCAGTATTTT
>few|-|15|TRBJ1-5|TRBV19
CASTSRGVTNQPQHF
TGTGCCAGTACTTCTCGGGGGGTAACGAATCAGCCCCAGCATTTT
>many|TRBD2|16|TRBJ2-1|TRBV7-9
CASSSSPSGSRNEQFF
TGTGCCAGCAGCTCGAGTCCTAGCGGGAGTAGGAATGAGCAGTTCTTC
>medium-sized|TRBD1|13|TRBJ1-1|TRBV12-3/TRBV12-4
CASRTGEGTEAFF
TGTGCCAGCAGGACAGGGGAAGGCACTGAAGCTTTCTTT
>medium-sized|TRBD1|18|TRBJ1-5|TRBV3-1
CASSQGQGGGIRNQPQHF
TGTGCCAGCAGCCAGGGACAGGGGGGAGGAATTCGCAATCAGCCCCAGCATTTT
>many|TRBD1|13|TRBJ2-7|TRBV6-5
CASSYSTGGEQYF
TGTGCCAGCAGTTACTCAACAGGGGGCGAGCAGTACTTC
>-|-|14|TRBJ2-6|TRBV2
CASRRENGANVLTF
TGTGCCAGCAGGAGAGAAAATGGGGCCAACGTCCTGACTTTC
>few|-|13|TRBJ1-2|TRBV11-2
CASSFGVNYGYTF
TGTGCCAGCAGCTTCGGCGTGAACTATGGCTACACCTTC
>large|TRBD1|15|TRBJ1-2|TRBV18
CASSLGQGAFYGYTF
TGTGCCAGCTCCCTCGGACAGGGGGCCTTCTATGGCTACACCTTC
>medium-sized|-|14|TRBJ1-5|TRBV12-3/TRBV12-4
CASRGDRIDQPQHF
TGTGCCAGCAGAGGCGACAGGATCGATCAGCCCCAGCATTTT
>few|-|14|TRBJ1-4|TRBV18
CASSRTADNEKLFF
TGTGCCAGCTCTAGGACAGCGGATAATGAAAAACTGTTTTTT
>-|-|13|TRBJ1-5|TRBV20-1
CSAFSGGYQPQHF
TGCAGTGCCTTTTCTGGGGGGTATCAGCCCCAGCATTTT
>many|TRBD1|13|TRBJ1-2|TRBV6-5
CASSVTGDYGYTF
TGTGCCAGCAGTGTGACAGGGGACTATGGCTACACCTTC
>large|-|13|TRBJ2-3|TRBV11-2
CASRVSGTDTQYF
TGTGCCAGCAGAGTCTCTGGTACAGATACGCAGTATTTT
>medium-sized|-|12|TRBJ1-1|TRBV20-1
CSARITGFRAFF
TGCAGTGCTAGAATAACAGGGTTTAGGGCTTTCTTT
>many|TRBD1|13|TRBJ2-7|TRBV27
CASSSRGQYEQYF
TGTGCCAGCAGTTCCAGGGGGCAGTACGAGCAGTACTTC
>few|-|12|TRBJ2-3|TRBV14
CASSQQKDTQYF
TGTGCCAGCAGCCAACAAAAGGATACGCAGTATTTT
>-|-|10|TRBJ2-1|TRBV20-1
CSARPRLQFF
TGCAGTGCTCGACCGCGGCTTCAGTTCTTC
>many|-|13|TRBJ1-2|TRBV18
CASSPQDRYGYTF
TGTGCCAGCTCACCTCAAGATAGATATGGCTACACCTTC
>many|-|13|TRBJ1-2|TRBV20-1
CSALDRLNYGYTF
TGCAGTGCCTTAGACAGGTTAAACTATGGCTACACCTTC
>many|-|13|TRBJ1-4|TRBV27
CASSLRAGEKLFF
TGTGCCAGCAGTTTACGGGCCGGTGAAAAACTGTTTTTT
>medium-sized|-|15|TRBJ1-1|TRBV5-1
CASSLALGPNTEAFF
TGCGCCAGCAGCTTGGCCCTCGGCCCGAACACTGAAGCTTTCTTT
>many|TRBD1|13|TRBJ2-7|TRBV20-1
CSASTGGNSEQYF
TGCAGTGCAAGCACAGGGGGCAACTCGGAACAGTACTTC
>-|TRBD1|15|TRBJ1-1|TRBV9
CASSARGQLNTEAFF
TGTGCCAGCAGCGCCAGGGGACAGCTGAACACTGAAGCTTTCTTT
>-|TRBD2|17|TRBJ2-5|TRBV9
CASSVGTSGSLQETQYF
TGTGCCAGCAGCGTAGGGACTAGCGGGAGTCTGCAGGAGACCCAGTACTTC
>large|-|13|TRBJ1-6|TRBV4-2
CASSYDWSSPLHF
TGTGCCAGCAGTTACGACTGGTCTTCACCCCTCCACTTT
>many|TRBD2|14|TRBJ2-7|TRBV30
CACRLAGGKYEQYF
TGTGCCTGCCGACTAGCGGGAGGAAAGTACGAGCAGTACTTC
>many|-|16|TRBJ1-5|TRBV18
CASSPTFQGRNQPQHF
TGTGCCAGCTCACCTACCTTTCAGGGGAGGAATCAGCCCCAGCATTTT
>medium-sized|-|13|TRBJ1-1|TRBV29-1
CSAGGALNTEAFF
TGCAGCGCCGGGGGGGCCTTGAACACTGAAGCTTTCTTT
>medium-sized|-|14|TRBJ2-3|TRBV12-3/TRBV12-4
CASSFPPRIDTQYF
TGTGCCAGCAGTTTCCCCCCCAGGATAGATACGCAGTATTTT
>many|-|12|TRBJ2-4|TRBV6-2/TRBV6-3
CATQTGGNIQYF
TGTGCCACCCAGACCGGAGGAAACATTCAGTACTTC
>medium-sized|TRBD1|16|TRBJ1-1|TRBV4-2
CASSPFGGQGKTEAFF
TGTGCCAGCAGCCCCTTCGGGGGACAGGGTAAGACTGAAGCTTTCTTT
>few|TRBD2|15|TRBJ2-3|TRBV2
CASSPSGFGTDTQYF
TGTGCCAGCAGCCCTAGCGGATTTGGCACAGATACGCAGTATTTT
>-|TRBD2|15|TRBJ2-7|TRBV2
CASSDLAGGFYEQYF
TGTGCCAGCAGTGACCTAGCGGGGGGGTTCTACGAGCAGTACTTC
>medium-sized|-|14|TRBJ1-5|TRBV20-1
CSAIAGWGNQPQHF
TGCAGTGCAATAGCGGGCTGGGGCAATCAGCCCCAGCATTTT
>-|-|14|TRBJ1-5|TRBV20-1
CSARLPESNQPQHF
TGCAGTGCTAGACTGCCCGAGAGCAATCAGCCCCAGCATTTT
>-|-|14|TRBJ2-6|TRBV12-3/TRBV12-4
CASSLRPGANVLTF
TGTGCCAGCAGTTTAAGGCCTGGGGCCAACGTCCTGACTTTC
>many|-|14|TRBJ1-1|TRBV5-5
CASSLGQWNTEAFF
TGTGCCAGCAGCTTGGGACAGTGGAACACTGAAGCTTTCTTT
>-|TRBD1|12|TRBJ2-7|TRBV29-1
CSVLTGLYEQYF
TGCAGCGTCCTGACAGGGCTCTACGAGCAGTACTTC
>few|-|15|TRBJ2-5|TRBV24-1
CATSDSGRLQETQYF
TGTGCCACCAGTGACAGCGGACGGCTCCAAGAGACCCAGTACTTC
>many|-|13|TRBJ1-2|TRBV10-2
CASSERGTYGYTF
TGCGCCAGCAGTGAGAGGGGAACCTATGGCTACACCTTC
>medium-sized|-|13|TRBJ2-1|TRBV12-3/TRBV12-4
CASSRDRYNEQFF
TGTGCCAGCAGTCGAGACAGATACAATGAGCAGTTCTTC
>medium-sized|TRBD1|14|TRBJ1-2|TRBV29-1
CSVELGRGLNGYTF
TGCAGCGTTGAACTGGGGAGGGGGCTGAATGGCTACACCTTC
>few|-|17|TRBJ1-2|TRBV20-1
CSARRSGDAGLSYGYTF
TGCAGTGCTAGAAGGTCTGGGGACGCAGGGCTTTCCTATGGCTACACCTTC
>few|-|16|TRBJ2-6|TRBV11-2
CASSQGKFSGANVLTF
TGTGCCAGCAGCCAAGGGAAATTCTCTGGGGCCAACGTCCTGACTTTC